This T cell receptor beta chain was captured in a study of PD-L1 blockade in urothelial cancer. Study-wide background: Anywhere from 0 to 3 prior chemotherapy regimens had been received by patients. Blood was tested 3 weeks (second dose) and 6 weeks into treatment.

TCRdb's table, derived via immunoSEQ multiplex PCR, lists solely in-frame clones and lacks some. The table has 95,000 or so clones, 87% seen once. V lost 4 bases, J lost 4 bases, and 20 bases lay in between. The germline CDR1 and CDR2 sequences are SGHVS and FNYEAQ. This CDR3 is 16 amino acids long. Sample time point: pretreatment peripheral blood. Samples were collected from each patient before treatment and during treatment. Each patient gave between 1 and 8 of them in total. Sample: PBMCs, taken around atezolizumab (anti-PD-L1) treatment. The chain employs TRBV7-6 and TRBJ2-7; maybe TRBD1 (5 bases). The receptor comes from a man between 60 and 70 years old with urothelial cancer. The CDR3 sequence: CASSSLTGPRPYEQYF. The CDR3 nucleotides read TGTGCCAGCAGCTCCCTAACAGGCCCCCGTCCGTACGAGCAGTACTTC. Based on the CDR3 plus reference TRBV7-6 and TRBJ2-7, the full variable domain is GAGVSQSPRYKVTKRGQDVALRCDPISGHVSLYWYRQALGQGPEFLTYFNYEAQQDKSGLPNDRFSAERPEGSISTLTIQRTEQRDSAMYRCASSSLTGPRPYEQYFGPGTRLTVT.